This T cell receptor (beta chain) comes out of a study of T cells in Graves' hyperthyroidism and ophthalmopathy. Study-level findings and limits: A median about 7 months before onset, the model predicted ophthalmopathy.

TCR beta CDR3 region amplification was performed from RNA transcripts. During a first-round RT-PCR of the TCR CDR3, the HTBI primer set was used. MiXCR, run by TCRdb on the multiplex PCR reads, gives a single entry per CDR3 protein. Of around 190,000 distinct CDR3 sequences detected, more than 15% appear once; the ten largest clones hold 25% to 35%. Disease duration under 2 months; hyperthyroidism patients were aged 18 to 65. Diagnoses were made from clinical symptoms, serum measures (thyroxine and TRAb), thyroid ultrasound and orbital computed tomography. CDR1 and CDR2 (germline): MGHRA, YSYEKL. The CDR3 consists of 16 residues. V lost 4 bases, J lost 4 bases, and 9 bases stayed unmatched. Details on this clonotype: The antigen remains unidentified.

Sample: blood. The rearrangement joins TRBV4-1 to TRBJ1-1, with 10 positions matching TRBD1. The receptor comes from a woman in her 50s with Graves' hyperthyroidism. The CDR3 sequence: CASSPRDRGYGTEAFF. The CDR3 DNA is TGCGCCAGCAGCCCTAGGGACAGGGGTTACGGCACTGAAGCTTTCTTT.